Included here is one T cell receptor (beta chain) sequence, with context. The CDR3 sequence is 12 residues long. The V gene lost 3 bases and the J gene lost 10 bases, with 10 bases spanning the gap. This specimen belongs to a study of blood T cell repertoires in COVID-19. Produced via immunoSEQ multiplex PCR; TCRdb's table is partial and in-frame only. The repertoire consists of 100,000 to 120,000 clones, with roughly 82% occurring once and the leading ten covering 16%. The receptor comes from a woman aged 55 to 70 with acute or convalescent COVID-19. The chain carries TRBV12-3 or TRBV12-4 and TRBJ1-3; D remains ambiguous. The sequencing sample was made of peripheral blood. CDR3 region: CASSLIEYTIYF. The CDR3 DNA follows: TGTGCCAGCAGTTTGATAGAATATACCATATATTTT.